These 15 T cell receptor beta chains were sequenced from one sample in a study of cytomegalovirus exposure and HLA in healthy donors. Primers included in the PCR were 60 Vbeta and 13 Jbeta primers. Sequencing was performed with immunoSEQ multiplex PCR; in TCRdb, only in-frame clones are kept and a portion is missing. The table records fewer than 250,000 clones, about 80% of them present only once. Sequencing input: PBMCs. All receptors derive from a man aged 18 to 29 in good health and CMV-seronegative.

This clone was seen only once. The chain combines TRBV5-8 with TRBJ2-3, with 9 bases matching TRBD2. V was clipped by 0 bases and J by 3 bases; unmatched bases: 5. The CDR3 extends over 16 amino acids. Germline V gene lookup returns CDR1 SGHTS and CDR2 YDEGEE. The DNA for the CDR3 is TGTGCCAGCAGCTTGGGTAGCGGGAGTTTAACAGATACGCAGTATTTT. Translating gives CASSLGSGSLTDTQYF.

The chain is built from TRBV27 and TRBJ2-3; 8 positions match TRBD2. The V gene end was trimmed by 4 bases and the J gene end by 1 base; junction bases not matched to a gene: 7. The CDR3 is 16 residues long. CDR1 and CDR2 (germline): MNHEY, SMNVEV (reference sequence). The chain's CDR3 is CASSSLASGRTDTQYF. As DNA, the CDR3 is TGTGCCAGCAGTTCCCTAGCTAGCGGGCGCACAGATACGCAGTATTTT.

This clone has a single count. The rearrangement links TRBV7-9 to TRBJ2-3, with 16 nucleotides matching TRBD2. Trimming removed 5 bases from V and 4 bases from J; junction bases left unmatched: 6. Germline-derived CDR1 and CDR2 are SEHNR and FQNEAQ (reference sequence). This CDR3 region has 17 residues. The CDR3 protein is CASSPTGLAGGADTQYF. DNA of the CDR3: TGTGCCAGCAGCCCTACGGGACTAGCGGGGGGGGCAGATACGCAGTATTTT.

The chain employs TRBV27 and TRBJ2-7; 11 bases agree with TRBD1. The CDR3 is 15 residues long. Germline loops: CDR1 MNHEY, CDR2 SMNVEV (reference sequence). V lost 3 bases, J lost 1 base, and 2 bases stayed unmatched. The chain's CDR3 is CASSLGTGGSYEQYF. As DNA, the CDR3 is TGTGCCAGCAGTTTGGGGACAGGGGGGTCCTACGAGCAGTACTTC.

The CDR3: CASSTRQGPDTQYF. The CDR3 DNA reads TGTGCCAGCAGCACCCGACAGGGGCCAGATACGCAGTATTTT. The chain uses TRBV21-1 and TRBJ2-3; the listed D gene, TRBD1, was not tested against the DNA. TRBV21-1 is recorded as a pseudogene. The CDR3 consists of 14 residues.

The chain employs TRBV27 and TRBJ1-2; 7 nucleotides agree with TRBD1. CDR3 length: 14 amino acids. CDR1 MNHEY and CDR2 SMNVEV come from the germline V gene (reference sequence). The J segment lost 0 bases and the V segment lost 5 bases, leaving 3 bases of the junction unmatched. The CDR3: CASSRTGSNYGYTF. The CDR3 DNA sequence: TGTGCCAGCAGTAGGACAGGTTCTAACTATGGCTACACCTTC.

This clone was seen once. J is TRBJ2-1 and V is TRBV27; TRBD2 agrees at 7 bases. Germline CDR1 is MNHEY and CDR2 is SMNVEV (reference sequence). CDR3 length: 15 residues. The V and J ends lost 5 bases and 3 bases, in that order; junction bases with no gene match: 7. In nucleotides, the CDR3 is TGTGCCAGCAGTCCCTCGCGGGAGCGCTACAATGAGCAGTTCTTC. It codes for CASSPSRERYNEQFF.

This chain joins TRBV10-3 and TRBJ2-5; 8 nucleotides align to TRBD2. Germline assignment: CDR1 ENHRY and CDR2 SYGVKD. CDR3 length equals 15 residues. V lost 4 bases to trimming and J lost 3 bases; unmatched junction nucleotides: 7. The CDR3 nucleotides are TGTGCCATCAGTGGCGGGGGGCGCAGGGAAGAGACCCAGTACTTC. This translates into CAISGGGRREETQYF.

For this clone: Mismatch with germline at one junction end may stem from a read error. The V gene is TRBV6-6, the J gene TRBJ1-4; D is uncertain. Germline V CDR1 and CDR2: MNHNY, SVGAGI (reference sequence). CDR3 length equals 15 residues. This chain's CDR3 is CASRPPRATNEKLSF. CDR3 nucleotides: TGTGCCAGCAGACCGCCACGAGCAACTAATGAAAAACTGTCTTTT.

This chain joins TRBV9 and TRBJ2-2, with 11 bases matching TRBD2. The CDR3 has 17 residues. V lost 0 bases and J lost 4; bases outside the gene matches: 5. Germline-derived CDR1 and CDR2 are SGDLS and YYNGEE. CDR3 DNA sequence: TGTGCCAGCAGCGTAGGCCTAGCGGGAGGATCCACCGGGGAGCTGTTTTTT. This codes for CASSVGLAGGSTGELFF.

The V and J genes are TRBV5-1 and TRBJ2-3, with 9 bases that match TRBD2. There are 16 residues in the CDR3. Losses at the gene ends were 2 bases for V and 0 bases for J; bases not matched to a gene: 4. The germline CDR1 and CDR2 sequences are SGHRS and YFSETQ. Here the CDR3 DNA reads TGCGCCAGCAGCTTACTAACTAGCGGGAGCACAGATACGCAGTATTTT. Translating gives CASSLLTSGSTDTQYF.

The J gene is TRBJ1-5, the V gene TRBV27, with 7 nucleotides matching TRBD1. CDR3 size: 15 residues. After removal of 3 bases from V and 2 bases from J, the junction contained 4 bases not matched to a gene. Germline V gene sequence: CDR1 MNHEY, CDR2 SMNVEV (reference sequence). The CDR3 region has the DNA TGTGCCAGCAGTTTGATAGGGGGCGGCAATCAGCCCCAGCATTTT. Its translation is CASSLIGGGNQPQHF.

The V and J genes are TRBV28 and TRBJ2-1, with 13 bases that match TRBD2. J was trimmed by 6 bases and V by 6 bases; bases with no gene match: 8. CDR3 size: 16 residues. Germline V gene data show CDR1 as MDHEN and CDR2 as SYDVKM. The CDR3 reads CASRPTSGRAFNEQFF. The CDR3 region has the DNA TGTGCCAGCAGGCCCACTAGCGGGAGGGCTTTCAATGAGCAGTTCTTC.

This sequence joins TRBV28 and TRBJ2-7; D is perhaps TRBD2 (5 bases). Trimming pared 6 bases from V and 6 bases from J, leaving 18 bases between. CDR3 length: 14 amino acids. The V gene's germline CDR1 is MDHEN and CDR2 SYDVKM. The CDR3 DNA follows: TGTGCCAGCAGACCAGCGGACGGGCACAGCGAGCAGTACTTC. Amino acids: CASRPADGHSEQYF.

This clone turned up a few times. The V gene is TRBV7-6, the J gene TRBJ2-3; 9 bases are a match to TRBD1. V was pared by 6 bases and J by 5 bases, with 9 bases of the junction left unmatched. There are 15 residues in the CDR3. Germline CDR1 reads SGHVS; CDR2 reads FNYEAQ. The CDR3 protein is CASSPAGTGKDTQYF. In nucleotides, the CDR3 is TGTGCCAGCAGTCCTGCCGGGACAGGGAAAGATACGCAGTATTTT.